The 29 T cell receptor beta chains presented below share a single source sample, sequenced in a study of blood T cell repertoires in COVID-19. Using immunoSEQ multiplex PCR, the repertoire was profiled, and TCRdb retains in-frame clones only, with some absent. The top ten clones hold around 0.63% of a sample with over 150,000 clones, around 86% of them seen once. The sequenced sample consisted of peripheral blood. The source is a man in his fifties or sixties with COVID-19, enrolled during active disease.

This clone appeared once. V usage is TRBV20-1 and J usage is TRBJ2-3, with a possible D match to TRBD2 (5 bases). The germline V and J ends were trimmed by 3 bases and 3 bases, with 16 bases remaining between them. This CDR3 comprises 15 residues. Germline CDR1 is DFQATT and CDR2 is SNEGSKA (reference sequence). The CDR3 bases are TGCAGTGCTAGTTCCCTCGGGGTTGGGACAGATACGCAGTATTTT. Encoded protein: CSASSLGVGTDTQYF.

CDR3 coding DNA: TGCAGTGCTAGTGTAGGTAGCGGCGTGGACAATGAGCAGTTCTTC. Translated, it gives CSASVGSGVDNEQFF. J is TRBJ2-1 and V is TRBV20-1; D is possibly TRBD2 (6 bases). The length of the CDR3 is 15 residues. Per germline, CDR1 DFQATT and CDR2 SNEGSKA (reference sequence). V lost 3 bases and J 5 bases, leaving 17 bases between the germline ends.

This clone was counted once. The V gene is TRBV9, the J gene TRBJ2-1; 7 nucleotides match TRBD2. The CDR3 has 12 amino acids. V lost 2 bases to trimming and J lost 7 bases; unmatched junction nucleotides: 0. Germline loops: CDR1 SGDLS, CDR2 YYNGEE. Here the CDR3 reads CASSVSGNEQFF. Written as DNA, the CDR3 is TGTGCCAGCAGCGTTAGCGGGAATGAGCAGTTCTTC. The entire variable domain, with the rest obtained from reference TRBV9 and TRBJ2-1, is as follows: DSGVTQTPKHLITATGQRVTLRCSPRSGDLSVYWYQQSLDQGLQFLIQYYNGEERAKGNILERFSAQQFPDLHSELNLSSLELGDSALYFCASSVSGNEQFFGPGTRLTVL.

The CDR3 DNA reads TGTGCCAGCAGCGGACGGGGGTCGTACACTGAAGCTTTCTTT. Translation gives CASSGRGSYTEAFF. This chain uses TRBV2 with TRBJ1-1; tentative D call: TRBD1 (5 bases). The CDR3 runs 14 residues. Germline V CDR1 and CDR2: SNHLY, FYNNEI. V lost 6 bases to trimming and J lost 3 bases, with 14 bases between them.

DNA for the CDR3: TGTGCCAGTTTTGGGGGGGCCACAGATACGCAGTATTTT. Encoded protein: CASFGGATDTQYF. This chain links TRBV19 with TRBJ2-3; D perhaps matches TRBD2 (7 bases). Germline V CDR1 and CDR2: LNHDA, SQIVND (reference sequence). Trimming shortened V by 8 bases and J by 2 bases, and 11 bases separated the two germline ends. The CDR3 runs 13 residues.

The rearrangement uses TRBV10-3 and TRBJ2-6; weak D call: TRBD2 (6 bases). CDR1 ENHRY and CDR2 SYGVKD come from the germline V gene. Trimming removed 3 bases at V and 0 bases at J, with 15 bases between. CDR3 length equals 18 residues. This CDR3 is CAISEGQGGSSGANVLTF. In DNA form, the CDR3 reads TGTGCCATCAGTGAAGGGCAAGGAGGGAGCTCTGGGGCCAACGTCCTGACTTTC.

This rearrangement joins TRBV6-5 to TRBJ2-7, with 7 nucleotides matching TRBD1. The CDR3 has 13 residues. Germline V gene lookup returns CDR1 MNHEY and CDR2 SVGAGI. The ends lost 8 bases at V and 1 base at J; junction bases unmatched: 5. In nucleotides, the CDR3 is TGTGCCAGCGAACGGGACAGTTCCTACGAGCAGTACTTC. This codes for CASERDSSYEQYF.

The V call is TRBV7-9, the J call TRBJ1-6, with D possibly being TRBD1 (6 bases). Trimming left V 0 bases short and J 10 bases short, with 13 bases between. Per the germline V gene, CDR1 is SEHNR and CDR2 is FQNEAQ (reference sequence). The CDR3 loop spans 15 amino acids. DNA for the CDR3: TGTGCCAGCAGCTTAGCGATTCCAGGGGCCTCACCCCTCCACTTT. As protein: CASSLAIPGASPLHF.

The genes are TRBV11-3 and TRBJ1-1; 8 bases are shared with TRBD1. V shed 3 bases and J 1 base; nucleotides not matched to a gene: 4. The CDR3 has 15 amino acids. Per germline, CDR1 SGHNT and CDR2 YENEEA. This CDR3 is CASSFGQGKNTEAFF. The CDR3 coding sequence is TGTGCCAGCAGCTTCGGACAGGGAAAGAACACTGAAGCTTTCTTT.

The V gene is TRBV7-2, the J gene TRBJ2-3; TRBD2 agrees at 9 bases. J lost 7 bases, V lost 6 bases, and 8 bases had no gene match. The germline V gene encodes CDR1 SGHTA and CDR2 FQGNSA. CDR3 size: 14 residues. The CDR3: CASRQAGGQNTQYF. Written as DNA, the CDR3 is TGTGCCAGCAGACAAGCGGGAGGACAGAATACGCAGTATTTT.

This clone has just one count. This chain joins TRBV30 and TRBJ1-1, with D unresolved. CDR3 length: 11 residues. Germline V lookup: CDR1 GTSNPN, CDR2 SVGIG (reference sequence). V shed 0 bases and J shed 9 bases, with 8 bases lying between them. CDR3 coding DNA: TGTGCCTGGAGTGTACTAGGAAAAGCTTTCTTT. Translated, it gives CAWSVLGKAFF.

The V and J genes are TRBV6-6 and TRBJ2-2; TRBD2 matches at 7 bases. The ends lost 5 bases at V and 2 bases at J; junction bases unmatched: 17. Looked up from germline, CDR1 is MNHNY and CDR2 is SVGAGI (reference sequence). The CDR3 sequence is 19 residues long. In DNA form, the CDR3 reads TGTGCCAGCAGTCGCAGATATTCGGGAGGCTCGAATAACACCGGGGAGCTGTTTTTT. Its translation: CASSRRYSGGSNNTGELFF.

V is TRBV7-9 and J is TRBJ1-4; 8 bases fit TRBD1. CDR1 is SEHNR and CDR2 is FQNEAQ in the germline V gene (reference sequence). V gave up 5 bases and J gave up 3 bases; unmatched junction bases: 14. The CDR3 spans 18 residues. CDR3 bases: TGTGCCAGCAGCCACGACAGGGGAGGGACTGGCGCTAATGAAAAACTGTTTTTT. It encodes CASSHDRGGTGANEKLFF.

This chain connects TRBV4-1 to TRBJ1-1; D is unresolved. CDR1 MGHRA and CDR2 YSYEKL come from the germline V gene. Trimming removed 1 base at V and 0 bases at J, with 12 bases between. The length of the CDR3 is 16 residues. The CDR3 protein is CASSQGSLDMNTEAFF. CDR3 nucleotide sequence: TGCGCCAGCAGCCAAGGGTCCCTAGATATGAACACTGAAGCTTTCTTT.

In DNA form, the CDR3 reads TGTGCCAGCAGCTTAGTGGAGGGAACTGAAGCTTTCTTT. This translates into CASSLVEGTEAFF. The chain recombines TRBV11-3 with TRBJ1-1; the D is unclear. The length of the CDR3 is 13 residues. Trimming cost V 1 base and J 5 bases, with 8 bases left between them. From germline, CDR1 is SGHNT and CDR2 YENEEA.

The CDR3 spells CASSGYSGSLGDTQYF. CDR3 DNA: TGTGCCAGCAGTGGCTATAGCGGGAGTCTAGGAGATACGCAGTATTTT. This sequence joins TRBV2 and TRBJ2-3, with 9 bases lining up with TRBD2. Germline assignment: CDR1 SNHLY and CDR2 FYNNEI. This CDR3 region has 16 residues. Germline trimming cut 4 bases from V and 5 bases from J; bases unmatched to any gene: 10.

About this clone itself: The same CDR3 can be traced to other DNA sequences in this sample. This chain joins TRBV19 and TRBJ2-1; a weak D match, TRBD2 (6 bases). CDR1 and CDR2 (germline): LNHDA, SQIVND (reference sequence). The V and J ends lost 4 bases and 4 bases respectively, with 8 bases between them. This CDR3 is 13 amino acids long. In nucleotides, the CDR3 is TGTGCCAGTAGTAGCGGGGTTTACAATGAGCAGTTCTTC. It is translated as CASSSGVYNEQFF.

The V and J genes are TRBV12-3 or TRBV12-4 and TRBJ2-5; 7 nucleotides line up with TRBD1. The CDR3 covers 13 residues. V lost 6 bases, J lost 2 bases, and 3 bases stayed unmatched. CDR3: CASRPGQQETQYF. CDR3 coding DNA: TGTGCCAGCAGGCCGGGACAGCAAGAGACCCAGTACTTC.

The V gene is TRBV12-3 or TRBV12-4, the J gene TRBJ1-5; D gene uncertain. V lost 4 bases, J lost 5 bases, and 9 bases lay in between. The CDR3 is 13 amino acids. CDR3: CASSSGLYQPQHF. The CDR3, as DNA: TGTGCCAGCAGTTCCGGTCTATATCAGCCCCAGCATTTT.

The V gene is TRBV19, the J gene TRBJ2-5, with 7 bases identical to TRBD1. Germline V lookup: CDR1 LNHDA, CDR2 SQIVND (reference sequence). V lost 6 bases and J lost 5; bases outside the gene matches: 12. The CDR3 spans 15 residues. CDR3 in DNA: TGTGCCAGTAGACAGTCCGGGACAGCGTCCGAGACCCAGTACTTC. It encodes CASRQSGTASETQYF. The whole variable domain, filled in from reference TRBV19 and TRBJ2-5, reads DGGITQSPKYLFRKEGQNVTLSCEQNLNHDAMYWYRQDPGQGLRLIYYSQIVNDFQKGDIAEGYSVSREKKESFPLTVTSAQKNPTAFYLCASRQSGTASETQYFGPGTRLLVL.

The chain joins TRBV3-1 (or the pseudogene TRBV3-2) to TRBJ1-1, with D perhaps TRBD1 (6 bases). This CDR3 is 16 amino acids long. V lost 1 base and J 4 bases, leaving 16 bases between the germline ends. Per germline, CDR1 LGHDT and CDR2 YNNKEL (reference sequence). CDR3 nucleotides: TGTGCCAGCAGCCAAGTGGAGACAGGACCATCCACTGAAGCTTTCTTT. Translated: CASSQVETGPSTEAFF.

The V gene is TRBV10-3, the J gene TRBJ2-3; 8 nucleotides line up with TRBD1. This CDR3 spans 14 amino acids. The germline V gene encodes CDR1 ENHRY and CDR2 SYGVKD. V shed 6 bases and J 1 base; nucleotides not matched to a gene: 3. The CDR3 DNA reads TGTGCCATCAGCGGACAGGGACGCACAGATACGCAGTATTTT. Its translation is CAISGQGRTDTQYF.

This chain connects TRBV7-2 to TRBJ2-5; 7 positions agree with TRBD2. The CDR3 contains 14 residues. V was pared by 5 bases and J by 5 bases, with 8 bases of the junction left unmatched. Germline lookup yields CDR1 SGHTA and CDR2 FQGNSA. The CDR3 reads CASSQAGAGETQYF. The CDR3 bases are TGTGCCAGCAGCCAGGCGGGAGCTGGGGAGACCCAGTACTTC.

This clone was recorded a few times. The rearrangement joins TRBV11-2 to TRBJ2-7; the D is unclear. Germline-derived CDR1 and CDR2 are SGHAT and FQNNGV. The CDR3 contains 14 residues. The V end lost 2 bases, the J end lost 2 bases, and 10 bases lay between the germline ends. CDR3 nucleotides: TGTGCCAGCAGCTTATCTAACAGAGCCTACGAGCAGTACTTC. Translating it yields CASSLSNRAYEQYF. The full variable domain, with the rest looked up from reference TRBV11-2 and TRBJ2-7, is EAGVAQSPRYKIIEKRQSVAFWCNPISGHATLYWYQQILGQGPKLLIQFQNNGVVDDSQLPKDRFSAERLKGVDSTLKIQPAKLEDSAVYLCASSLSNRAYEQYFGPGTRLTVT.

The chain recombines TRBV6-6 with TRBJ1-6; TRBD1 aligns across 7 bases. This CDR3 region has 15 residues. The J segment lost 10 bases and the V segment lost 7 bases, leaving 13 bases of the junction unmatched. Germline CDR1 MNHNY, CDR2 SVGAGI (reference sequence). This chain's CDR3 is CASTPLRGQESPLHF. The CDR3, as DNA: TGTGCCAGCACTCCCTTGAGGGGGCAAGAATCACCCCTCCACTTT.

V and J are TRBV19 and TRBJ2-3, with 7 bases identical to TRBD1. The germline V gene has CDR1 LNHDA and CDR2 SQIVND (reference sequence). The CDR3 consists of 15 residues. V dropped 5 bases and J dropped 1; count of bases not matched to a gene: 6. CDR3 loop: CASSPRDSRTDTQYF. The CDR3 bases are TGTGCCAGTAGTCCTCGGGACAGTCGCACAGATACGCAGTATTTT.

This clone showed up just once. CDR3 sequence reads: CASSPPMSSYNEQFF. CDR3 in DNA: TGTGCCAGCTCACCACCTATGAGCTCCTACAATGAGCAGTTCTTC. The gene calls are TRBV18 and TRBJ2-1, with no clear D. Trimming removed 0 bases at V and 0 bases at J, with 6 bases between. The CDR3 is made up of 15 amino acids. From germline, CDR1 is KGHSH and CDR2 LQKENI.

This chain connects TRBV19 to TRBJ1-5; no reliable D call. CDR3 length: 15 residues. Germline V lookup: CDR1 LNHDA, CDR2 SQIVND (reference sequence). Between the trimmed V and J ends, which lost 5 bases and 3 bases, there was a span of 14 bases. CDR3 DNA: TGTGCCAGTAGTGGTCGGGGTAAGGTCAATCAGCCCCAGCATTTT. Translating gives CASSGRGKVNQPQHF.

The CDR3 DNA is TGTGCCAGCAGTTTGCGGGAGACGAACATTCAGTACTTC. The encoded protein is CASSLRETNIQYF. This chain joins TRBV2 and TRBJ2-4; 7 nucleotides line up with TRBD2. Germline V gene data show CDR1 as SNHLY and CDR2 as FYNNEI. The CDR3 loop spans 13 amino acids. J gave up 7 bases and V 5 bases, and 5 bases lay outside the gene matches.